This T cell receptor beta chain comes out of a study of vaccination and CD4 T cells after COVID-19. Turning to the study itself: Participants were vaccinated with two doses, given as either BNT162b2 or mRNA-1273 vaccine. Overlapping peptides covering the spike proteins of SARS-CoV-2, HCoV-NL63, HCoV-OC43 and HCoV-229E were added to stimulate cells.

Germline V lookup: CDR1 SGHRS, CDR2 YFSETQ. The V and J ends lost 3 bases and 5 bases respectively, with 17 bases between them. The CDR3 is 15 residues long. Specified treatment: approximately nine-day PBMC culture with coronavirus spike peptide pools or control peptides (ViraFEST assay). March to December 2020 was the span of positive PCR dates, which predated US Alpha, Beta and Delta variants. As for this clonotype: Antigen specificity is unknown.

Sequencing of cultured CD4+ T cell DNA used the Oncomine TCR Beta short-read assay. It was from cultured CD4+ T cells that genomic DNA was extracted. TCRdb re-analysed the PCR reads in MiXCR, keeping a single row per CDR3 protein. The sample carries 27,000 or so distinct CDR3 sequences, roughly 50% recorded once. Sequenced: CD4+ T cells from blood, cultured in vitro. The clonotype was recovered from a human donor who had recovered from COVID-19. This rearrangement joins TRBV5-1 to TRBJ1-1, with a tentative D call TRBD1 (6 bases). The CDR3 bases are TGCGCCAGCAGCTCGGAGTCCGGGGGCGGTACTGAAGCTTTCTTT. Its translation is CASSSESGGGTEAFF. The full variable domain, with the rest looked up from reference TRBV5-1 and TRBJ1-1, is KAGVTQTPRYLIKTRGQQVTLSCSPISGHRSVSWYQQTPGQGLQFLFEYFSETQRNKGNFPGRFSGRQFSNSRSEMNVSTLELGDSALYLCASSSESGGGTEAFFGQGTRLTVV.